Presented here are 14 T cell receptor beta chains from one specimen sequenced in a study of T cell responses to AZD1222 COVID-19 vaccine. Assay used: immunoSEQ multiplex PCR; TCRdb lists only in-frame clones, some missing. The sample includes about 150,000 clones, about 85% of them seen just once. Sequences were derived from peripheral blood, sampled on day 0 of AZD1222 vaccination. These receptor sequences come from an adult in good health.

The chain links TRBV29-1 to TRBJ1-2; a weak D match, TRBD1 (5 bases). The germline CDR1 and CDR2 sequences are SQVTM and ANQGSEA. The CDR3 spans 15 residues. V shed 1 base and J shed 8 bases, with 20 bases lying between them. Written as DNA, the CDR3 is TGCAGCGTTGAAGCCTTACAGGATTCCCTGGTCGGCTACACCTTC. Protein sequence: CSVEALQDSLVGYTF.

This clone has just one count. The chain has TRBV10-3 and TRBJ1-1; D uncertain. The ends were cut back, 6 bases at V and 4 bases at J, with 15 bases in the middle. There are 14 residues in the CDR3. Germline V lookup: CDR1 ENHRY, CDR2 SYGVKD. The CDR3, as DNA: TGTGCCATCAGCCTGGCCCTGGTAGGCACTGAAGCTTTCTTT. Translating gives CAISLALVGTEAFF.

The CDR3 DNA sequence: TGCGCCAGCAGTATCCAGCAAGACACTGAAGCTTTCTTT. Amino acid sequence: CASSIQQDTEAFF. This chain uses TRBV5-1 with TRBJ1-1; D is undetermined. Per germline, CDR1 SGHRS and CDR2 YFSETQ. The CDR3 is made up of 13 amino acids. V lost 5 bases, J lost 3 bases, and 11 bases lay in between.

This clone was detected only a few times. The DNA for the CDR3 is TGTGCCAGCAGCCCGTGGACAGGGAGCGGATATGGCTACACCTTC. Residues: CASSPWTGSGYGYTF. V is TRBV5-4 and J is TRBJ1-2, with 8 positions matching TRBD1. The CDR3 is 15 residues long. Per the germline V gene, CDR1 is SGHNT and CDR2 is YYREEE (reference sequence). J lost 5 bases, V lost 4 bases, and 10 bases had no gene match.

This chain joins TRBV7-2 and TRBJ1-5, with a weak D call TRBD1 (5 bases). The CDR3 length is 16 residues. Per the germline V gene, CDR1 is SGHTA and CDR2 is FQGNSA. V lost 1 base and J 1 base, leaving 11 bases between the germline ends. Here the CDR3 reads CASSLGDGLSNQPQHF. CDR3 nucleotides: TGTGCCAGCAGCTTAGGGGACGGTTTAAGCAATCAGCCCCAGCATTTT.

This chain uses TRBV6-5 with TRBJ2-2; either TRBD1 or TRBD2 may fit D (5 bases each). Trimming shortened V by 4 bases and J by 4 bases, and 13 bases separated the two germline ends. The CDR3 covers 15 residues. The germline gives CDR1 MNHEY, CDR2 SVGAGI. CDR3 region: CASSSPGGFTGELFF. The CDR3 DNA reads TGTGCCAGCAGTTCTCCTGGGGGATTCACCGGGGAGCTGTTTTTT.

This chain's CDR3 is CASSSITGGGSAGYTF. In DNA form, the CDR3 reads TGTGCCAGCAGCTCCATTACAGGGGGCGGGTCGGCTGGCTACACCTTC. This chain uses TRBV3-1 (or the pseudogene TRBV3-2) with TRBJ1-2; 9 bases map to TRBD1. Germline-derived CDR1 and CDR2 are LGHDT and YNNKEL (reference sequence). V lost 5 bases to trimming and J lost 7 bases; unmatched junction nucleotides: 14. This CDR3 is 16 amino acids long.

The genes are TRBV5-1 and TRBJ1-1; possibly TRBD1 for D (5 bases). The CDR3 loop spans 15 amino acids. Germline CDR1 reads SGHRS; CDR2 reads YFSETQ. The V end was cut by 4 bases, the J end by 0 bases, with 13 bases between. CDR3 loop: CASSAFGAMNTEAFF. The CDR3, as DNA: TGCGCCAGCAGCGCGTTTGGGGCGATGAACACTGAAGCTTTCTTT.

The table lists this clone with a count of one. The chain combines TRBV11-2 with TRBJ2-5, with 9 bases that match TRBD1. J was trimmed by 4 bases and V by 5 bases; bases with no gene match: 5. The germline gives CDR1 SGHAT, CDR2 FQNNGV. The CDR3 has 14 residues. The CDR3 is CASSPNRGRETQYF. DNA of the CDR3: TGTGCCAGCAGCCCTAACAGGGGGCGAGAGACCCAGTACTTC. Drawing the rest from reference TRBV11-2 and TRBJ2-5, the complete variable domain is EAGVAQSPRYKIIEKRQSVAFWCNPISGHATLYWYQQILGQGPKLLIQFQNNGVVDDSQLPKDRFSAERLKGVDSTLKIQPAKLEDSAVYLCASSPNRGRETQYFGPGTRLLVL.

This clone was picked up one time. This chain's CDR3 is CAIRGQGRGASSYNEQFF. CDR3 nucleotides: TGTGCCATCAGGGGACAGGGTAGAGGGGCTAGCTCCTACAATGAGCAGTTCTTC. The V call is TRBV10-3, the J call TRBJ2-1, with 9 bases identical to TRBD1. Trimming cost V 6 bases and J 0 bases; bases outside gene matches: 12. Germline CDR1 reads ENHRY; CDR2 reads SYGVKD. This CDR3 region has 18 residues.

This chain links TRBV5-4 with TRBJ2-3; D is ambiguous. With 6 bases removed from V and 0 bases from J, the gap between germline ends came to 11 bases. Germline V gives CDR1 SGHNT, CDR2 YYREEE (reference sequence). The CDR3 contains 14 residues. The CDR3 DNA follows: TGTGCCAGCACCTTTGAACCTAGCACAGATACGCAGTATTTT. Translated: CASTFEPSTDTQYF.

This chain joins TRBV5-1 and TRBJ1-5, with 9 bases that match TRBD1. The CDR3 totals 14 residues. Trimming took 3 bases from V and 6 from J; bases not matched to a gene: 4. The germline CDR1 and CDR2 sequences are SGHRS and YFSETQ. Here the CDR3 reads CASSSGQGSQPQHF. The CDR3 DNA sequence: TGCGCCAGCAGCTCGGGACAGGGAAGTCAGCCCCAGCATTTT.

The V and J genes are TRBV5-1 and TRBJ2-3, with 9 bases fitting TRBD2. V shed 0 bases, J shed 3 bases, and the junction held 5 bases outside the gene matches. This CDR3 comprises 16 residues. The germline V gene has CDR1 SGHRS and CDR2 YFSETQ. The CDR3 sequence: CASSLVASGETDTQYF. The CDR3 DNA is TGCGCCAGCAGCTTGGTTGCTAGCGGGGAGACAGATACGCAGTATTTT.

This chain links TRBV4-3 with TRBJ2-7; no clear D gene. The CDR3 loop spans 16 amino acids. Per germline, CDR1 LGHNA and CDR2 YSLEER. Trimming stripped 0 bases from V and 2 bases from J, with 14 bases between. The DNA for the CDR3 is TGCGCCAGCAGCCAAGATCTCGGTGGTCAAACCTACGAGCAGTACTTC. It yields the protein CASSQDLGGQTYEQYF.